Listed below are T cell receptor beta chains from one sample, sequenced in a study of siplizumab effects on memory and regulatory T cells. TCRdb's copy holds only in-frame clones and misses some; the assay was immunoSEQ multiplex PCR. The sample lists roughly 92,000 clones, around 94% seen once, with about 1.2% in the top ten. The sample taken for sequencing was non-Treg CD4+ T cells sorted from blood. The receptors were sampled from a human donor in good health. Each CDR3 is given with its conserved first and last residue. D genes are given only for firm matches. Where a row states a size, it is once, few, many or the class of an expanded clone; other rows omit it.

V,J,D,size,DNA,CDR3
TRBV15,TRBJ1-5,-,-,TGTGCCACCAGCAGCTCGAGTGGTCCTCATCAGCCCCAGCATTTT,CATSSSSGPHQPQHF
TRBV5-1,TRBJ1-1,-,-,TGCGCCAGCAGCTTGTCCCCGGCTAGCACTGAAGCTTTCTTT,CASSLSPASTEAFF
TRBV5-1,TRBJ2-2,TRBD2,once,TGCGCCAGCAGACCGACTAGCGGTCAGACCGGGGAGCTGTTTTTT,CASRPTSGQTGELFF
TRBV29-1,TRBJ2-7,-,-,TGCAGCGTTGCTCCACGCTTCCTAGACGAGCAGTACTTC,CSVAPRFLDEQYF
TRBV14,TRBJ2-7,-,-,TGTGCCAGCACCATGGACAGCAGGTCCTACGAGCAGTACTTC,CASTMDSRSYEQYF
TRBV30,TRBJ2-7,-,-,TGTGCCTGGACGACACCCGGGACAGCGGGCGGGGAGCAGTACTTC,CAWTTPGTAGGEQYF
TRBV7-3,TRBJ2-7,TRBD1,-,TGTGCCAGCAGCTTAACGGGACAGGGGGCCGGAGGGTACGAGCAGTACTTC,CASSLTGQGAGGYEQYF
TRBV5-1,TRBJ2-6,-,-,TGCGCCAGCAGCCAAATAAACTCTGGGGCCAACGTCCTGACTTTC,CASSQINSGANVLTF
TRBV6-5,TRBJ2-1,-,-,TGTGCCAGCAGTTACTCGAGGGGAGAAGGGGAGCAGTTCTTC,CASSYSRGEGEQFF
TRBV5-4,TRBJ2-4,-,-,TGTGCCAGCAGCTCAGGAGCCAAAAACATTCAGTACTTC,CASSSGAKNIQYF
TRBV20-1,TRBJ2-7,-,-,TGCAGTGCTAGACAGGGGTCCGAGCAGTACTTC,CSARQGSEQYF
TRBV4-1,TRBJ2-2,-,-,TGCGCCAGCAGCCAAGTCCCAGGATCGAACACCGGGGAGCTGTTTTTT,CASSQVPGSNTGELFF
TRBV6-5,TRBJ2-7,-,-,TGTGCCAGCAAAGGTAGCAGGGAGTTGTCCTACGAGCAGTACTTC,CASKGSRELSYEQYF
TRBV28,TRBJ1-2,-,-,TGTGCCACCATTCGGGGCAGGAATCACTATGGCTACACCTTC,CATIRGRNHYGYTF
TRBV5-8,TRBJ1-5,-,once,TGTGCCAGCAGCTGGCTGCGTCAGCCCCAGCATTTT,CASSWLRQPQHF
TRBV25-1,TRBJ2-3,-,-,TGTGCCAGCGGTCCTCCTAGCACAGATACGCAGTATTTT,CASGPPSTDTQYF
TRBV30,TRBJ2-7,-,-,TGTGCCTGGAGTGTACTACAGGCGAGCTCCTACGAGCAGTACTTC,CAWSVLQASSYEQYF
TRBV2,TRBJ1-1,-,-,TGTGCCAGCACCAGGGCCCAAAGGAACACTGAAGCTTTCTTT,CASTRAQRNTEAFF
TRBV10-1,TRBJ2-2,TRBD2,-,TGCGCCAGCAGTCCGGGAGGGACCGGCACCGGGGAGCTGTTTTTT,CASSPGGTGTGELFF
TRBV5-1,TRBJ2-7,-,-,TGCGCCAGCAGCCAAACTAGGGTACCCTACGAGCAGTACTTC,CASSQTRVPYEQYF
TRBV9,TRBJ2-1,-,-,TGTGCCAGCAGCGTAGAGACTAGTCCCCGCTACAATGAGCAGTTCTTC,CASSVETSPRYNEQFF
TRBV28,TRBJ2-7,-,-,TGTGCCAGCACCACGGGCAGACCCAACGAGCAGTACTTC,CASTTGRPNEQYF
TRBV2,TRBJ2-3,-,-,TGTGCCAGCAGTGGAGGTGTCCAGATAACGCAGTATTTT,CASSGGVQITQYF
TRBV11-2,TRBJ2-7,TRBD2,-,TGTGCCAGCAGCTTACTAGCGGGAGTGTACGAGCAGTACTTC,CASSLLAGVYEQYF
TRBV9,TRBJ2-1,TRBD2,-,TGTGCCAGCAGCGCCCGTCGGGGACTAGCGGGAGTTTCCGGCCATGAGCAGTTCTTC,CASSARRGLAGVSGHEQFF
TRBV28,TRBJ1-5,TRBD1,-,TGTGCCAGCAGTTCAGGGGGCGAAGGTAATCAGCCCCAGCATTTT,CASSSGGEGNQPQHF
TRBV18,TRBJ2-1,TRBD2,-,TGTGCCAGCTCACCACCGACTAATAGCGGGAGAAGGGGTTACAATGAGCAGTTCTTC,CASSPPTNSGRRGYNEQFF
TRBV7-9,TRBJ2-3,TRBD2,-,TGTGCCAGCAGCCGACTAGCTAACACAGATACACAGTATTTT,CASSRLANTDTQYF
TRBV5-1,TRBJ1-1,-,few,TGCGCCAGCAGCCTGGGACACGACACTGAAGCTTTCTTT,CASSLGHDTEAFF
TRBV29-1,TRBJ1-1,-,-,TGCAGCGTCGTCGGTATGGGGGAACGTGAAGCTTTCTTT,CSVVGMGEREAFF
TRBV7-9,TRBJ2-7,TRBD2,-,TGTGCCAGCAGCTTTGGGACTAGCGGGTCCTACGAGCAGTACTTC,CASSFGTSGSYEQYF
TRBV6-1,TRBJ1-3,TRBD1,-,TGTGCCAGCAGTATTGACAGGGCCAGAGGAAACACCATATATTTT,CASSIDRARGNTIYF
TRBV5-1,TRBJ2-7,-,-,TGCGCCAGCAGCCCAGTGGGAGCGGATAGCTACGAGCAGTACTTC,CASSPVGADSYEQYF
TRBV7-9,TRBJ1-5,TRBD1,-,TGTGCCAGCAGCCCAATGGGACAGATCAATCAGCCCCAGCATTTT,CASSPMGQINQPQHF
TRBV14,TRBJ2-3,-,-,TGTGCCAGCAGCCAAGCCCTAACGGTCCTGGCAGATACGCAGTATTTT,CASSQALTVLADTQYF
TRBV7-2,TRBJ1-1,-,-,TGTGCCAGCAGCTTAGTGTCCGGTGCTTTCTTT,CASSLVSGAFF
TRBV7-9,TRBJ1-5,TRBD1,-,TGTGCCAGCAGCCTCGACAGGGATCAGCCCCAGCATTTT,CASSLDRDQPQHF
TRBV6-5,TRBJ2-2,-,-,TGTGCCAGCAGCCGCGGGACGGCCCACACCGGGGAGCTGTTTTTT,CASSRGTAHTGELFF
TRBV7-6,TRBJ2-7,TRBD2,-,TGTGCCAGCAGCAACATAGCGGGAGTAGTTCACGAGCAGTACTTC,CASSNIAGVVHEQYF
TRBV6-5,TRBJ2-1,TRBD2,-,TGTGCCAGCAGTTTCCGGGAGGGTGAGCAGTTCTTC,CASSFREGEQFF
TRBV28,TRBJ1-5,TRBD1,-,TGTGCCAGCAGTTCACAGGGGAAGCTGCAGCCCCAGCATTTT,CASSSQGKLQPQHF
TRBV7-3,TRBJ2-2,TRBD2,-,TGTGCCAGCAGCTTCGACGGGGTGGCGGGAGTGGTTACCGGGGAGCTGTTTTTT,CASSFDGVAGVVTGELFF
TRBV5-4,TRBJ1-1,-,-,TGTGCCAGCAGCTCGGTCGCTATTAACACTGAAGCTTTCTTT,CASSSVAINTEAFF
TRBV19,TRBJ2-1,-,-,TGTGCCAGTAGTATAGATCGAGGTAGGCTCTCCCAAGAGCCGATACAGTACAATGAGCAGTTCTTC,CASSIDRGRLSQEPIQYNEQFF
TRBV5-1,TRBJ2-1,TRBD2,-,TGCGCCAGCAGCTTTCTCGGGACTAGCGGTTACAATGAGCAGTTCTTC,CASSFLGTSGYNEQFF
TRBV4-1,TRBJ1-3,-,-,TGCGCCAGCAGCCAGGGTTGGGAGCGCTCTGGAAACACCATATATTTT,CASSQGWERSGNTIYF
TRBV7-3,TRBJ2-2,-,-,TGTGCCAGCAGCTTAATGGCAGGCCGATTGAGTCGGGCCGGGGAGCTGTTTTTT,CASSLMAGRLSRAGELFF
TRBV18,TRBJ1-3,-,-,TGTGCCAGCTCACGCTCGGGTCTTGGAAACACCATATATTTT,CASSRSGLGNTIYF
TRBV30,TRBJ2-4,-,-,TGTGCCTGGCGATGGAGGGAAAAAAACATTCAGTACTTC,CAWRWREKNIQYF
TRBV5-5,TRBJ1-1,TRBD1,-,TGTGCCAGCAGCTTGGAGGGACAGGGGAACACTGAAGCTTTCTTT,CASSLEGQGNTEAFF
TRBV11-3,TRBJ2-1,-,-,TGTGCCAGCAGCTTACGACAAAGCTCCTACAATGAGCAGTTCTTC,CASSLRQSSYNEQFF
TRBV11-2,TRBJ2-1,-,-,TGTGCCAGCAGCTTAGATCAACGCGGGTATGAGCAGTTCTTC,CASSLDQRGYEQFF
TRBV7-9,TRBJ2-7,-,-,TGTGCCAGCAGCGTTGGTGCAGTAGGAGCCCACGAGCAGTACTTC,CASSVGAVGAHEQYF
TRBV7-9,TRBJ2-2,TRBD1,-,TGTGCCAGCAGCCATACCGGGACAGGGAGCACCGGGGAGCTGTTTTTT,CASSHTGTGSTGELFF
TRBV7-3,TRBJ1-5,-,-,TGTGCCAGCACGACATATGGGGGGAGCAATCAGCCCCAGCATTTT,CASTTYGGSNQPQHF